These T cell receptor beta chains were read from a single sample in a study of blood T cell repertoires in COVID-19. The method was immunoSEQ multiplex PCR; TCRdb's version includes in-frame clones alone and lacks a portion of them. The table records about 190,000 clones, around 84% of them present only once. Sequencing input: PBMCs or T cells enriched from blood (not recorded which). These receptors were obtained from a woman under 40 who had recovered from COVID-19. Each CDR3 is given with its conserved first and last residue. Each record gives: CDR3 length, clone size, J gene, D gene, V gene, CDR3 DNA, CDR3 protein. The D gene is left open where the match is weak. For some rows the clone size is stated as once, few or many, or as a class when expanded; others skip it.

>16|-|TRBJ2-1|-|TRBV4-1
TGCGCCAGCAGCCAAGGAGCGGCGAGCTCCTACAATGAGCAGTTCTTC
CASSQGAASSYNEQFF
>15|-|TRBJ1-1|-|TRBV7-9
TGTGCCAGCAGCTCGTACCGACAGGTGGGCACTGAAGCTTTCTTT
CASSSYRQVGTEAFF
>14|-|TRBJ1-1|-|TRBV2
TGTGCCAGCAGCACGGACATACCCGGGACTGAAGCTTTCTTT
CASSTDIPGTEAFF
>12|-|TRBJ2-5|-|TRBV28
TGTGCCAGCGGTCGGATGTCGGGGACCCAGTACTTC
CASGRMSGTQYF
>17|-|TRBJ2-5|TRBD2|TRBV11-2
TGTGCCAGCAGCTTTGGACTAGCGGGGGGGGTCCGTGAGACCCAGTACTTC
CASSFGLAGGVRETQYF
>13|-|TRBJ1-5|-|TRBV28
TGTGCCAGCAAAGGGGCGGGAAATCAGCCCCAGCATTTT
CASKGAGNQPQHF
>16|-|TRBJ1-5|-|TRBV3-1/TRBV3-2
TGTGCCAGCAGCCAGGGGGGGGGCCAGGCCGGTCAGCCCCAGCATTTT
CASSQGGGQAGQPQHF
>20|few|TRBJ2-1|TRBD2|TRBV13
TGTGCCAGCAGCCTATATCAAAGGACTAGCGGACGAGAGTTCTACAATGAGCAGTTCTTC
CASSLYQRTSGREFYNEQFF
>15|once|TRBJ2-5|TRBD1|TRBV10-3
TGTGCCATCAGCAAGGGACAGGACGTAATGGAGACCCAGTACTTC
CAISKGQDVMETQYF
>13|-|TRBJ1-2|TRBD1|TRBV5-6
TGTGCCAGCAGTCGGGACAGGTACTATGGCTACACCTTC
CASSRDRYYGYTF
>16|-|TRBJ2-3|TRBD1|TRBV28
TGTGCCAGCAGAAACCGAGCAGGGGGCAAGAGAGATACGCAGTATTTT
CASRNRAGGKRDTQYF
>12|few|TRBJ1-5|-|TRBV7-8
TGTGCCAGCAGCTTAGTAAATCAGCCCCAGCATTTT
CASSLVNQPQHF
>14|-|TRBJ2-5|-|TRBV18
TGTGCCAGCTCACGTAGACAGAACCAAGAGACCCAGTACTTC
CASSRRQNQETQYF
>15|once|TRBJ2-5|-|TRBV5-1
TGCGCCAGCAGCTTGGACAAAGCGGGCGGAGAGACCCAGTACTTC
CASSLDKAGGETQYF
>14|-|TRBJ2-1|TRBD2|TRBV27
TGTGCCAGCAGTGAACGGACTAGCTCCAATGAGCAGTTCTTC
CASSERTSSNEQFF
>13|-|TRBJ2-5|TRBD1|TRBV3-1/TRBV3-2
TGTGCCAGCAGCCAACAGGGGGTTGAGACCCAGTACTTC
CASSQQGVETQYF
>17|-|TRBJ2-6|TRBD2|TRBV18
TGTGCCAGCTCACCACCGCGGGGGGGATCTGGGGCCAACGTCCTGACTTTC
CASSPPRGGSGANVLTF
>16|once|TRBJ2-3|TRBD2|TRBV3-1/TRBV3-2
TGTGCCAGCAGCCAAGTCAGCGGGGTGGGCACAGATACGCAGTATTTT
CASSQVSGVGTDTQYF
>14|-|TRBJ2-3|TRBD1|TRBV28
TGTGCCAGCAGTTTTCAGGGGGAGACAGATACGCAGTATTTT
CASSFQGETDTQYF
>16|-|TRBJ2-2|TRBD2|TRBV10-2
TGCGCCAGCAATGGGGCGGGACTAGTGGGAGAGGGGGAGCTGTTTTTT
CASNGAGLVGEGELFF
>18|once|TRBJ2-3|-|TRBV7-2
TGTGCCAGCAAAACTGGGTTCTGGGCAGGGATTTTTACAGATACGCAGTATTTT
CASKTGFWAGIFTDTQYF
>16|-|TRBJ2-1|TRBD2|TRBV19
TGTGCCAGTACCCGAAAGGGGACTAGCGGGTACAATGAGCAGTTCTTC
CASTRKGTSGYNEQFF
>13|-|TRBJ1-1|-|TRBV5-1
TGCGCCAGCAGCTTGTATGAACAGGGTGAAGCTTTCTTT
CASSLYEQGEAFF
>14|-|TRBJ1-5|TRBD1|TRBV25-1
TGTGCCAGCGCGGACAGGGGGCAGGGTCAGCCCCAGCATTTT
CASADRGQGQPQHF
>15|-|TRBJ2-2|TRBD1|TRBV24-1
TGTGCCACCAGTGACCCAGGACAGGGGCGAGGGGAGCTGTTTTTT
CATSDPGQGRGELFF
>15|-|TRBJ1-1|-|TRBV9
TGTGCCAGCAGCGTAGCGGGACTCCGAGGCGCTGAAGCTTTCTTT
CASSVAGLRGAEAFF
>14|-|TRBJ1-1|-|TRBV6-5
TGTGCCAGCAAAACGGGGGGGTACGGGACTGAAGCTTTCTTT
CASKTGGYGTEAFF
>14|-|TRBJ1-1|TRBD1|TRBV19
TGTGCCAGTAGTCTCACCAGGGGGCACACTGAAGCTTTCTTT
CASSLTRGHTEAFF
>15|-|TRBJ1-6|-|TRBV6-1
TGTGCCAGCAGTGATCCCGGTAGGGGTCTCTCACCCCTCCACTTT
CASSDPGRGLSPLHF
>15|-|TRBJ1-1|TRBD1|TRBV5-1
TGCGCCAGCAGACTCCAACAGGGGGTGAACACTGAAGCTTTCTTT
CASRLQQGVNTEAFF
>15|few|TRBJ1-3|-|TRBV6-5
TGTGCCAGCAGTTACGCGGGGGGCTCTGGAAACACCATATATTTT
CASSYAGGSGNTIYF
>16|-|TRBJ2-7|TRBD2|TRBV13
TGTGCCAGCTCGGGCGGGAGGGCTACCCCCCTTTACGAGCAGTACTTC
CASSGGRATPLYEQYF
>16|-|TRBJ1-6|-|TRBV11-3
TGTGCCAGCAGCCTGAAAGTAGGTACGGGTAATTCACCCCTCCACTTT
CASSLKVGTGNSPLHF
>13|-|TRBJ1-2|-|TRBV30
TGTGCCTGGAGGGCAGGGTCTAACTATGGCTACACCTTC
CAWRAGSNYGYTF
>16|once|TRBJ2-2|TRBD2|TRBV7-3
TGTGCCAGCAGCCGACTAGCGGGAGGACTCACCGGGGAGCTGTTTTTT
CASSRLAGGLTGELFF
>17|-|TRBJ2-3|-|TRBV24-1
TGTGCCACCAGTGATTGGGGCGGTACAGGTAGCACAGATACGCAGTATTTT
CATSDWGGTGSTDTQYF
>13|-|TRBJ2-5|-|TRBV7-2
TGTGCCAGCAGCTTAGATGGACATCGTACCCAGTACTTC
CASSLDGHRTQYF
>17|many|TRBJ1-5|TRBD1|TRBV7-2
TGTGCCAGCAGCTTATGGGGGGGGACAGGGAGCAATCAGCCCCAGCATTTT
CASSLWGGTGSNQPQHF
>15|-|TRBJ1-6|TRBD1|TRBV28
TGTGCCAGCAGTTCCAGGACAGGATCTAATTCACCCCTCCACTTT
CASSSRTGSNSPLHF
>12|few|TRBJ1-2|-|TRBV7-2
TGTGCCAGCAGCTTAGTAGGGGTTGGCTACACCTTC
CASSLVGVGYTF